The clone carrying this T cell receptor beta chain came up a few times. The antigen remains unidentified. This specimen comes from a study of post-analysis software for immune sequencing data. General study points: Patients used four to six TRBV segments, including TRBV5-6, TRBV5-1 and TRBV20-1, more often than controls.

The TCR beta cDNA libraries contained unique molecular identifiers. A single record per CDR3 protein comes from TCRdb applying MiXCR to the PCR reads. The sample shows more than 450,000 distinct CDR3 sequences, roughly two fifths of them seen only once. V was cut by 0 bases and J by 3 bases, with 10 bases left in between. This CDR3 has 14 residues. CDR1 is SGHRS and CDR2 is YFSETQ in the germline V gene. This TCR was sampled from a girl aged 10 to 17 with multiple sclerosis. The J gene is TRBJ2-7, the V gene TRBV5-1; a possible D gene is TRBD1 (5 bases). Sequences were obtained from blood. CDR3 loop: CASSLVQGSYEQYF. DNA of the CDR3: TGCGCCAGCAGCTTGGTTCAGGGAAGCTACGAGCAGTACTTC.